This T cell receptor beta chain was observed in a study of cytotoxic CD8 clonotypes in ibrutinib-treated CLL. Clones were sequenced by immunoSEQ multiplex PCR, and TCRdb holds only the in-frame ones, with some missing. The sample lists under 150,000 clones; around 93% were seen once. In this sample, this clone turned up once. J gave up 1 base and V 5 bases, and 4 bases lay outside the gene matches. The CDR3 runs 14 residues. Germline V gene lookup returns CDR1 MDHEN and CDR2 SYDVKM. This clonotype was sampled from a human donor with chronic lymphocytic leukemia. The chain carries TRBV28 and TRBJ1-1; 7 positions agree with TRBD1. Sequenced here: PBMCs, sampled after 12 months of ibrutinib treatment. This CDR3 reads CASSLRGANTEAFF. CDR3 sequence (DNA): TGTGCCAGCAGTCTCAGGGGGGCGAACACTGAAGCTTTCTTT.